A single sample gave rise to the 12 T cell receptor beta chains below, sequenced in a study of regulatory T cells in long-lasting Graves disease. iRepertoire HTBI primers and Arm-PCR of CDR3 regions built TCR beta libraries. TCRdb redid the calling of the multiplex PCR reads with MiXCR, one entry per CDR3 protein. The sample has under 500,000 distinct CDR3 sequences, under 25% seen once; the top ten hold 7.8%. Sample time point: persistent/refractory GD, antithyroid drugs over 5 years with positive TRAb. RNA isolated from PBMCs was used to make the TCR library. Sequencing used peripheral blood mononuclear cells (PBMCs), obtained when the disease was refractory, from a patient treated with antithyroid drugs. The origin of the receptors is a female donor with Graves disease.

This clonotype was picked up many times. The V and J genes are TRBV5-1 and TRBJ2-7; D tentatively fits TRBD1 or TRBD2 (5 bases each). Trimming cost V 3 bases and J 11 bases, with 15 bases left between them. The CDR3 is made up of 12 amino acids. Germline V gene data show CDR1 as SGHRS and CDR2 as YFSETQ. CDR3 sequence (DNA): TGCGCCAGCAGCTCACCCGGGGCCGTGGAGTACTTC. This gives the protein CASSSPGAVEYF.

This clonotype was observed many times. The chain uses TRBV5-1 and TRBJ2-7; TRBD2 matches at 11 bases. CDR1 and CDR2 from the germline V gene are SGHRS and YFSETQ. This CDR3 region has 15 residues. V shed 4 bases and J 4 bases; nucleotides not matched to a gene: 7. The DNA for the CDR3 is TGCGCCAGCAGCGTCGCGGGACTAGCGGATTACGAGCAGTACTTC. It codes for CASSVAGLADYEQYF. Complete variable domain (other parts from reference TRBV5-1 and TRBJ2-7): KAGVTQTPRYLIKTRGQQVTLSCSPISGHRSVSWYQQTPGQGLQFLFEYFSETQRNKGNFPGRFSGRQFSNSRSEMNVSTLELGDSALYLCASSVAGLADYEQYFGPGTRLTVT.

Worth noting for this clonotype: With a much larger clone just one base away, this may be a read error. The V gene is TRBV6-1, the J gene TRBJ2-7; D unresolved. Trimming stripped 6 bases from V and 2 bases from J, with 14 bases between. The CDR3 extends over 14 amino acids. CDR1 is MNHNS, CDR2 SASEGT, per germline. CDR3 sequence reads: CASRGFLKPYEQYF. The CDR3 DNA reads TGTGCCAGCAGGGGCTTTTTGAAGCCCTACGAGCAGTACTTC.

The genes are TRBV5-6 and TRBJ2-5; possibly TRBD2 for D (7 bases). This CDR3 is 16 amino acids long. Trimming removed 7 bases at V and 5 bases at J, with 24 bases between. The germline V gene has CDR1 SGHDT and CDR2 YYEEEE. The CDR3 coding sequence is TGTGCCAGCTATGGGGGGGGCCGAGGGGGATGGGAGACCCAGTACTTC. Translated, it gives CASYGGGRGGWETQYF.

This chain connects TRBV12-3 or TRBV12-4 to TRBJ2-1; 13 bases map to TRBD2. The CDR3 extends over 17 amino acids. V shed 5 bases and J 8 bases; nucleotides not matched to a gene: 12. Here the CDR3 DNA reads TGTGCCAGCAGTCCCACTATACTAGCGGGAGGGCCTTATGAGCAGTTCTTC. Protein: CASSPTILAGGPYEQFF.

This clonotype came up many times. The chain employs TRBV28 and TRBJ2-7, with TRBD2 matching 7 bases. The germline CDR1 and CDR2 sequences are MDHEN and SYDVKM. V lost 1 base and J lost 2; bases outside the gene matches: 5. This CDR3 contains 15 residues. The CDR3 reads CASSLLSGRAYEQYF. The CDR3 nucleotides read TGTGCCAGCAGTTTATTGTCGGGGAGGGCCTACGAGCAGTACTTC.

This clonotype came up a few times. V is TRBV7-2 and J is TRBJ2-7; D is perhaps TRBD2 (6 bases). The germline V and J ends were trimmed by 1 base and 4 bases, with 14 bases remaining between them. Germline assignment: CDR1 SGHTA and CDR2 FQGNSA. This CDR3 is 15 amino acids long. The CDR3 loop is CASSLEWGEFYEQYF. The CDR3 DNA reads TGTGCCAGCAGCTTAGAGTGGGGGGAATTTTACGAGCAGTACTTC. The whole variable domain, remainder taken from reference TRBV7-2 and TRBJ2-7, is GAGVSQSPSNKVTEKGKDVELRCDPISGHTALYWYRQSLGQGLEFLIYFQGNSAPDKSGLPSDRFSAERTGGSVSTLTIQRTQQEDSAVYLCASSLEWGEFYEQYFGPGTRLTVT.

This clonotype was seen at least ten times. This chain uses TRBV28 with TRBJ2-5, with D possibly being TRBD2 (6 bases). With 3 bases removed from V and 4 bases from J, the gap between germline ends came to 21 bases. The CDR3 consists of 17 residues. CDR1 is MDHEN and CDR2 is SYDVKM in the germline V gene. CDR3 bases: TGTGCCAGCAGTTTGGGGGGTGGTTTGCGGCGGGGAGAGACCCAGTACTTC. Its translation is CASSLGGGLRRGETQYF. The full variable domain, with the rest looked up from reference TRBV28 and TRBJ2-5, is DVKVTQSSRYLVKRTGEKVFLECVQDMDHENMFWYRQDPGLGLRLIYFSYDVKMKEKGDIPEGYSVSREKKERFSLILESASTNQTSMYLCASSLGGGLRRGETQYFGPGTRLLVL.

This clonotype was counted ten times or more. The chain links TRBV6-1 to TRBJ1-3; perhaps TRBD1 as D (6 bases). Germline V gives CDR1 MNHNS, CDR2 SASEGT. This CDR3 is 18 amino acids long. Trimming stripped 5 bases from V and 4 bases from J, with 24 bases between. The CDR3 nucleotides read TGTGCCAGCAGTAAAGGCCCACTGGGACAAGGAAAAGGAAACACCATATATTTT. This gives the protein CASSKGPLGQGKGNTIYF.

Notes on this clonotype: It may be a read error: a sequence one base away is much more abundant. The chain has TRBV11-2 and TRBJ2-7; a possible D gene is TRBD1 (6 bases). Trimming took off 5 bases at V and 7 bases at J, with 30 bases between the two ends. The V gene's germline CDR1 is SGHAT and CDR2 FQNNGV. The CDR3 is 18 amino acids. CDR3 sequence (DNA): TGTGCCAGCAGCGCTAGCTGGGACAAGCACCGGATCCCGGGGGAGCAGTACTTC. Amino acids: CASSASWDKHRIPGEQYF.

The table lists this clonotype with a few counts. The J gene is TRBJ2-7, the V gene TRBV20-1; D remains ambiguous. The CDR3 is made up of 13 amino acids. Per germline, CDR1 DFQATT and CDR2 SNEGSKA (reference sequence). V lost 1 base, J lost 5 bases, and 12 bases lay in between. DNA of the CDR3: TGCAGTGCTAGAGCTCCCTTAAGCAACGAGCAGTACTTC. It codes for CSARAPLSNEQYF.

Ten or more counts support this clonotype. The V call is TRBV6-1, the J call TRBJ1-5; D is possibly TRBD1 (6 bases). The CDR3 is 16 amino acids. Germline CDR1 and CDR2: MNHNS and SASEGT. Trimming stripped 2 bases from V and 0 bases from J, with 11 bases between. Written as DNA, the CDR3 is TGTGCCAGCAGTGAACCGTTGACAGGTAGCAATCAGCCCCAGCATTTT. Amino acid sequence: CASSEPLTGSNQPQHF.